The entry below describes one T cell receptor (beta chain). This specimen includes other DNA sequences encoding the same CDR3. This specimen comes from a study of blood T cell repertoires in COVID-19. Overall study: Italy, Spain and the United States were the sources of the convalescent and acute COVID-19 samples. T cells, B-cell-depleted T cells, or PBMCs provided the cDNA or gDNA that served as material.

Per the original data handling: From reference gene primer amplification, estimates of nucleated cell counts were derived. Repertoires were generated with immunoSEQ multiplex PCR, while TCRdb's copy carries only in-frame clones and drops some. V and J calls plus clone size are reproduced from that table; the DNA served to infer D and trimming. The sample gives about 120,000 clones, 70% to 90% of which show up once; about 1% is in the top ten. Germline loops: CDR1 SEHNR, CDR2 FQNEAQ (reference sequence). The length of the CDR3 is 11 residues. The ends were cut back, 5 bases at V and 2 bases at J, with 4 bases in the middle.

The rearrangement joins TRBV7-9 to TRBJ2-7, with no clear D. The sequencing input was peripheral blood. The receptor comes from a woman aged 50 to 65 with active or convalescent COVID-19. The CDR3 loop is CASSLTYEQYF. The CDR3 DNA sequence: TGTGCCAGCAGCCTAACCTACGAGCAGTACTTC.